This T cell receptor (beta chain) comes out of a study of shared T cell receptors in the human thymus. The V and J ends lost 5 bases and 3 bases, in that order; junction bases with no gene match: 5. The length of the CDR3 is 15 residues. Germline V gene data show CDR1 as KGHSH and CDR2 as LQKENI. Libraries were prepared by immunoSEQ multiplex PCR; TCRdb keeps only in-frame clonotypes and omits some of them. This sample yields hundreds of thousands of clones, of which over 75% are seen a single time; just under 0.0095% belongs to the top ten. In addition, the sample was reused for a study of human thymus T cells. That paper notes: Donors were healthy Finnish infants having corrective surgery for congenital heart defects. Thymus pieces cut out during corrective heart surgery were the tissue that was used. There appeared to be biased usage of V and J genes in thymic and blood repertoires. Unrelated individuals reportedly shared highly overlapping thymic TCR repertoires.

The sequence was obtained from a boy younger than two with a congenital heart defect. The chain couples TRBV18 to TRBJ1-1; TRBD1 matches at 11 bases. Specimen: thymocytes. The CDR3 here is CASSADRGRDTEAFF. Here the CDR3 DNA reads TGTGCCAGCTCAGCGGACAGGGGGCGGGACACTGAAGCTTTCTTT.